A selection of T cell receptor beta chains follows, all from one sample in a study of blood T cell repertoires in COVID-19. TCRdb's table, derived via immunoSEQ multiplex PCR, lists solely in-frame clones and lacks some. The sample records a few hundred thousand clones, approximately 89% being singletons. Material: peripheral blood. The receptor set was obtained from a man aged 35 to 55 who had recovered from COVID-19. Each CDR3 is given with its conserved first and last residue. The D gene is left open where the match is weak. The listing skips clone size in some rows; elsewhere it reads once, few, many or a size class.

clone_size: -; j_call: TRBJ2-2; d_call: TRBD1; v_call: TRBV3-1/TRBV3-2; cdr3_aa: CASSPDRGWTGELFF; cdr3_nt: TGTGCCAGCAGCCCTGACAGGGGTTGGACCGGGGAGCTGTTTTTT
clone_size: -; j_call: TRBJ1-4; d_call: -; v_call: TRBV7-6; cdr3_aa: CASSLARINEKLFF; cdr3_nt: TGTGCCAGCAGCTTAGCCAGGATTAATGAAAAACTGTTTTTT
clone_size: -; j_call: TRBJ2-3; d_call: -; v_call: TRBV15; cdr3_aa: CATSRDRADTQYF; cdr3_nt: TGTGCCACCAGCAGAGACAGGGCGGATACGCAGTATTTT
clone_size: -; j_call: TRBJ2-7; d_call: TRBD2; v_call: TRBV3-1/TRBV3-2; cdr3_aa: CASSPRLAGGQEQYF; cdr3_nt: TGTGCCAGCAGCCCCAGACTAGCGGGGGGGCAGGAGCAGTACTTC
clone_size: -; j_call: TRBJ2-3; d_call: TRBD1; v_call: TRBV11-2; cdr3_aa: CASSLDRGKTDTQYF; cdr3_nt: TGTGCCAGCAGCTTAGACAGGGGGAAGACAGATACGCAGTATTTT
clone_size: -; j_call: TRBJ2-1; d_call: TRBD2; v_call: TRBV24-1; cdr3_aa: CATATSGIKNEQFF; cdr3_nt: TGTGCCACCGCGACTAGCGGGATTAAAAATGAGCAGTTCTTC
clone_size: -; j_call: TRBJ2-7; d_call: TRBD2; v_call: TRBV10-1; cdr3_aa: CASSEGWSGGSYEQYF; cdr3_nt: TGCGCCAGCAGTGAGGGGTGGAGCGGGGGCTCCTACGAGCAGTACTTC
clone_size: -; j_call: TRBJ2-1; d_call: TRBD1; v_call: TRBV4-3; cdr3_aa: CASSVTLLRDREDHEQFF; cdr3_nt: TGCGCCAGCAGCGTCACCCTACTCCGGGACAGGGAGGATCATGAGCAGTTCTTC
clone_size: -; j_call: TRBJ2-7; d_call: TRBD1; v_call: TRBV4-1; cdr3_aa: CASSQPYHTGTGGDLFDLEQYF; cdr3_nt: TGCGCCAGCAGCCAACCATACCACACCGGGACAGGGGGTGATTTATTCGATCTCGAGCAGTACTTC
clone_size: -; j_call: TRBJ1-1; d_call: -; v_call: TRBV12-5; cdr3_aa: CASGLSLTRGVNTEAFF; cdr3_nt: TGTGCTAGTGGTTTGTCGCTTACCAGGGGTGTGAACACTGAAGCTTTCTTT
clone_size: -; j_call: TRBJ2-5; d_call: TRBD2; v_call: TRBV7-9; cdr3_aa: CASSLSSGASSETQYF; cdr3_nt: TGTGCCAGCAGCTTAAGTAGCGGGGCATCGTCGGAGACCCAGTACTTC
clone_size: -; j_call: TRBJ2-5; d_call: TRBD2; v_call: TRBV9; cdr3_aa: CASSVVAGGETQYF; cdr3_nt: TGTGCCAGCAGCGTAGTCGCGGGAGGGGAGACCCAGTACTTC
clone_size: -; j_call: TRBJ2-5; d_call: -; v_call: TRBV15; cdr3_aa: CATSRASETQYF; cdr3_nt: TGTGCCACCAGCAGAGCGAGCGAGACCCAGTACTTC
clone_size: -; j_call: TRBJ2-1; d_call: TRBD2; v_call: TRBV7-2; cdr3_aa: CASSVLAGGRNEQFF; cdr3_nt: TGTGCCAGCAGCGTACTAGCGGGGGGCCGCAATGAGCAGTTCTTC
clone_size: -; j_call: TRBJ2-7; d_call: TRBD2; v_call: TRBV27; cdr3_aa: CASSRLAGGSSYEQYF; cdr3_nt: TGTGCCAGCAGCCGACTAGCGGGAGGTTCCTCCTACGAGCAGTACTTC
clone_size: once; j_call: TRBJ1-2; d_call: TRBD1; v_call: TRBV5-1; cdr3_aa: CASSFPDRAYGYTF; cdr3_nt: TGCGCCAGCAGCTTCCCGGACAGGGCCTATGGCTACACCTTC
clone_size: -; j_call: TRBJ2-3; d_call: TRBD2; v_call: TRBV24-1; cdr3_aa: CATSAKNWGGVAGVKFADTQYF; cdr3_nt: TGTGCCACCAGTGCCAAGAACTGGGGGGGAGTAGCGGGAGTTAAATTCGCAGATACGCAGTATTTT
clone_size: -; j_call: TRBJ2-3; d_call: TRBD2; v_call: TRBV6-2/TRBV6-3; cdr3_aa: CASSYSAPLSGRVAADTQYF; cdr3_nt: TGTGCCAGCAGTTACTCTGCCCCCCTCAGCGGGAGGGTTGCGGCGGATACGCAGTATTTT
clone_size: -; j_call: TRBJ2-1; d_call: -; v_call: TRBV5-1; cdr3_aa: CASSSSRGFNEQFF; cdr3_nt: TGCGCCAGCAGCTCGTCCCGGGGTTTCAATGAGCAGTTCTTC
clone_size: -; j_call: TRBJ1-2; d_call: -; v_call: TRBV4-2; cdr3_aa: CASSQDRYYGYTF; cdr3_nt: TGTGCCAGCAGCCAAGACAGGTACTATGGCTACACCTTC
clone_size: -; j_call: TRBJ2-7; d_call: TRBD2; v_call: TRBV4-2; cdr3_aa: CASSQRLAGLDEQYF; cdr3_nt: TGTGCCAGCAGCCAGCGACTAGCGGGGCTGGACGAGCAGTACTTC
clone_size: -; j_call: TRBJ1-4; d_call: -; v_call: TRBV6-1; cdr3_aa: CASSEDPDEKLFF; cdr3_nt: TGTGCCAGCAGTGAAGACCCGGATGAAAAACTGTTTTTT
clone_size: -; j_call: TRBJ2-4; d_call: TRBD1; v_call: TRBV5-5; cdr3_aa: CASSASRDRPLNIQYF; cdr3_nt: TGTGCCAGCAGCGCCTCCCGGGACAGACCTTTAAACATTCAGTACTTC
clone_size: -; j_call: TRBJ2-1; d_call: -; v_call: TRBV5-1; cdr3_aa: CASSRSPSSRQTVEQFF; cdr3_nt: TGCGCCAGCAGCCGTTCCCCCTCCTCTCGACAGACTGTAGAGCAGTTCTTC
clone_size: -; j_call: TRBJ1-1; d_call: TRBD1; v_call: TRBV27; cdr3_aa: CASSFSEIDYRGWNTEAFF; cdr3_nt: TGTGCCAGCAGTTTCTCAGAGATCGATTACAGGGGGTGGAACACTGAAGCTTTCTTT
clone_size: -; j_call: TRBJ2-1; d_call: -; v_call: TRBV6-2/TRBV6-3; cdr3_aa: CASSYSETGNEQFF; cdr3_nt: TGTGCCAGCAGTTACTCAGAGACTGGCAATGAGCAGTTCTTC
clone_size: -; j_call: TRBJ2-3; d_call: TRBD1; v_call: TRBV7-9; cdr3_aa: CASSINRGSHTDTQYF; cdr3_nt: TGTGCCAGCAGCATCAACAGGGGTTCCCACACAGATACGCAGTATTTT
clone_size: once; j_call: TRBJ2-7; d_call: TRBD2; v_call: TRBV9; cdr3_aa: CASSVGTSGFTNSYEQYF; cdr3_nt: TGTGCCAGCAGCGTAGGAACTAGCGGGTTTACCAACTCCTACGAGCAGTACTTC
clone_size: once; j_call: TRBJ2-1; d_call: TRBD2; v_call: TRBV19; cdr3_aa: CASSPLRLAGWSNEQFF; cdr3_nt: TGTGCCAGTAGTCCGCTAAGACTAGCGGGATGGAGTAATGAGCAGTTCTTC
clone_size: -; j_call: TRBJ1-2; d_call: TRBD1; v_call: TRBV27; cdr3_aa: CASTKQGLNYGYTF; cdr3_nt: TGTGCCAGTACAAAACAGGGGTTAAACTATGGCTACACCTTC
clone_size: few; j_call: TRBJ2-3; d_call: TRBD2; v_call: TRBV10-3; cdr3_aa: CAISGLAGASTDTQYF; cdr3_nt: TGTGCCATCAGTGGGCTAGCGGGTGCTAGCACAGATACGCAGTATTTT
clone_size: -; j_call: TRBJ2-3; d_call: TRBD2; v_call: TRBV27; cdr3_aa: CASSLFAGGSKDTQYF; cdr3_nt: TGTGCCAGCAGTTTATTTGCGGGGGGTAGCAAAGATACGCAGTATTTT
clone_size: once; j_call: TRBJ1-3; d_call: TRBD1; v_call: TRBV19; cdr3_aa: CATHRGSGNTIYF; cdr3_nt: TGTGCCACTCACAGGGGGTCTGGAAACACCATATATTTT
clone_size: -; j_call: TRBJ2-7; d_call: -; v_call: TRBV19; cdr3_aa: CASTPGHPYEQYF; cdr3_nt: TGTGCCAGTACCCCGGGACACCCCTACGAGCAGTACTTC
clone_size: -; j_call: TRBJ2-1; d_call: -; v_call: TRBV2; cdr3_aa: CASSVTVYNEQFF; cdr3_nt: TGTGCCAGCAGTGTCACAGTATACAATGAGCAGTTCTTC
clone_size: -; j_call: TRBJ2-1; d_call: TRBD2; v_call: TRBV14; cdr3_aa: CASSQDGTRHTGARDNEQFF; cdr3_nt: TGTGCCAGCAGCCAAGACGGGACTAGACACACAGGAGCAAGAGACAATGAGCAGTTCTTC
clone_size: once; j_call: TRBJ1-2; d_call: -; v_call: TRBV5-1; cdr3_aa: CASSLRQGNYGYTF; cdr3_nt: TGCGCCAGCAGCCTGCGGCAGGGGAACTATGGCTACACCTTC
clone_size: few; j_call: TRBJ2-7; d_call: TRBD2; v_call: TRBV15; cdr3_aa: CATSPPPTSESYEQYF; cdr3_nt: TGTGCCACCAGTCCCCCCCCGACTAGCGAGTCCTACGAGCAGTACTTC
clone_size: -; j_call: TRBJ1-1; d_call: TRBD1; v_call: TRBV14; cdr3_aa: CASRGTGSTEAFF; cdr3_nt: TGTGCCAGCAGAGGGACAGGTAGCACTGAAGCTTTCTTT
clone_size: once; j_call: TRBJ2-7; d_call: TRBD1; v_call: TRBV7-2; cdr3_aa: CASSSGQGAYEQYF; cdr3_nt: TGTGCCAGCAGCTCGGGACAGGGGGCCTACGAGCAGTACTTC
clone_size: -; j_call: TRBJ1-2; d_call: -; v_call: TRBV2; cdr3_aa: CASSRDNLYGYTF; cdr3_nt: TGTGCCAGCAGCCGGGACAACCTTTATGGCTACACCTTC
clone_size: -; j_call: TRBJ2-2; d_call: TRBD2; v_call: TRBV6-4; cdr3_aa: CASSPRLAGHTGELFF; cdr3_nt: TGTGCCAGCAGCCCAAGACTAGCGGGCCACACCGGGGAGCTGTTTTTT
clone_size: -; j_call: TRBJ1-2; d_call: -; v_call: TRBV6-5; cdr3_aa: CASRTGSMGYGYTF; cdr3_nt: TGTGCCAGCAGAACAGGGAGTATGGGCTATGGCTACACCTTC
clone_size: few; j_call: TRBJ1-2; d_call: -; v_call: TRBV12-3/TRBV12-4; cdr3_aa: CASSLRGNYGYTF; cdr3_nt: TGTGCCAGCAGTTTGCGGGGGAACTATGGCTACACCTTC
clone_size: -; j_call: TRBJ1-2; d_call: -; v_call: TRBV29-1; cdr3_aa: CSVEPRDNPYGYTF; cdr3_nt: TGCAGCGTTGAACCCCGGGACAACCCTTATGGCTACACCTTC